Each of the 6 T cell receptor beta chains below was sequenced from the same sample in a study of human T cells and chemical hapten exposure. MiXCR, applied by TCRdb to the RACE reads, yields one record per CDR3 protein. The sample records approximately 180,000 distinct CDR3 sequences, 25% to 30% being singletons. Sample time point: pre-sensitization, week 0. Treatment in this sample: therapeutic diphenylcyclopropenone sensitization with weekly scalp DPC. Sequencing used whole blood, obtained in connection with sensitization to the hapten diphenylcyclopropenone (DPC). The receptor set was obtained from a woman younger than 45 with alopecia areata. Some clones in this sample may be carry-over from other donors' samples.

The chain links TRBV15 to TRBJ2-7, with D tentatively TRBD1 (5 bases). Germline V gene lookup returns CDR1 LNHNV and CDR2 YYDKDF (reference sequence). CDR3 length equals 14 residues. Trimming took off 0 bases at V and 6 bases at J, with 12 bases between the two ends. CDR3 in DNA: TGTGCCACCAGCAGAGATCTGACAGCTCGCGAGCAGTACTTC. Its protein product is CATSRDLTAREQYF.

This clonotype appeared once. The chain recombines TRBV10-3 with TRBJ2-3; 7 positions agree with TRBD1. The CDR3 has 14 residues. Germline V gene lookup returns CDR1 ENHRY and CDR2 SYGVKD. After removal of 4 bases from V and 2 bases from J, the junction contained 3 bases not matched to a gene. CDR3 in amino acids: CAISGGQNTDTQYF. In nucleotides, the CDR3 is TGTGCCATCAGTGGGGGACAGAACACAGATACGCAGTATTTT.

This chain uses TRBV28 with TRBJ1-1; tentatively, D is TRBD1 (5 bases). Germline V lookup: CDR1 MDHEN, CDR2 SYDVKM. Deletions cut 2 bases from V and 1 base from J, with 8 bases between. This CDR3 has 14 residues. CDR3 DNA sequence: TGTGCCAGCAGTTTACCCGGACAGAACACTGAAGCTTTCTTT. Its protein is CASSLPGQNTEAFF.

This clonotype occurred many times. The chain links TRBV3-1 to TRBJ2-2; 8 bases match TRBD1. In germline, CDR1 is LGHDT, CDR2 YNNKEL (reference sequence). V shed 4 bases, J shed 1 base, and the junction held 8 bases outside the gene matches. CDR3 length equals 17 residues. CDR3 region: CASSPNQDRVNTGELFF. CDR3 bases: TGTGCCAGCAGCCCTAACCAGGACAGGGTGAACACCGGGGAGCTGTTTTTT.

As DNA, the CDR3 is TGCAGCGTTGAGGTAGCGGGAGGTAGCTACGAGCAGTACTTC. Amino acid sequence: CSVEVAGGSYEQYF. V is TRBV29-1 and J is TRBJ2-7, with 10 positions matching TRBD2. J lost 3 bases, V lost 3 bases, and 5 bases had no gene match. Germline V gene lookup returns CDR1 SQVTM and CDR2 ANQGSEA. This CDR3 is 14 amino acids long.

This clonotype was seen more than once but under ten times. Lacking the conserved final phenylalanine or tryptophan, this CDR3 likely reflects a read error. The DNA is omitted, as the CDR3 cannot be located on it reliably, and the CDR3 follows TCRdb's listing. The V and J genes are TRBV6-6 and TRBJ1-2. Germline CDR1 is MNHNY and CDR2 is SVGAGI (reference sequence). Both ends counted, the CDR3 spans 11 residues. CDR3 loop: CASSYPPVLEI.